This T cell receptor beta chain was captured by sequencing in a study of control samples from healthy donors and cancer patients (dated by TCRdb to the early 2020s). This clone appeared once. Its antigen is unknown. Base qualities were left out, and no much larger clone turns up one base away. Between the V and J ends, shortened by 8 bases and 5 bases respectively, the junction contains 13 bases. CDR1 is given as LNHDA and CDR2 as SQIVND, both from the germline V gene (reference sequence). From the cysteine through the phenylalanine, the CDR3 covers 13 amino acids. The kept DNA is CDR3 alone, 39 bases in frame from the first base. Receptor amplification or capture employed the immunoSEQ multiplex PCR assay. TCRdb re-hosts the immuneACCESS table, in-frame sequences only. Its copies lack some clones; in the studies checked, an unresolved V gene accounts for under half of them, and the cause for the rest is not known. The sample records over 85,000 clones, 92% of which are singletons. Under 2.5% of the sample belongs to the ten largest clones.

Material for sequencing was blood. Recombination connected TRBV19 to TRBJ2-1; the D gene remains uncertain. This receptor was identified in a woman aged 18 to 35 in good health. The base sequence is TGTGCCAGTGGGGAAGGGTTCCACAATGAGCAGTTCTTC. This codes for CASGEGFHNEQFF.